This note documents a single TCR beta chain sequence. Its antigen remains unidentified. From the 5' RACE reads, TCRdb called clonotypes with MiXCR, one entry per CDR3 protein. The sample lists around 1.7 million distinct CDR3 sequences; less than 40% were seen once. With 0 bases removed from V and 3 bases from J, the gap between germline ends came to 19 bases. The CDR3 is made up of 18 amino acids. The sample is drawn from a study of identical twins. Study findings and constraints: Abundant beta clonotypes from cord blood bore fewer insertions; memory repertoires lacked this pattern.

The clonotype originates from a newborn girl in good health. The gene calls are TRBV12-3 or TRBV12-4 and TRBJ2-3, with D perhaps TRBD1 (6 bases). Sequenced: cord blood. CDR3 sequence reads: CASSLAGGPTVTTDTQYF. The CDR3 DNA reads TGTGCCAGCAGTTTAGCTGGGGGCCCCACCGTGACAACAGATACGCAGTATTTT.